Shown below are 17 T cell receptor beta chains from a single sample sequenced in a study of cytomegalovirus exposure and HLA in healthy donors. PCR used 60 Vbeta primers and 13 Jbeta primers. Repertoires were generated with immunoSEQ multiplex PCR, while TCRdb's copy carries only in-frame clones and drops some. The table includes approximately 110,000 clones, about 59% detected once. The source material was PBMCs. Receptors originate from a man aged 25-45 years in good health and CMV-seropositive.

The chain links TRBV13 to TRBJ2-5; maybe TRBD2 (7 bases). The CDR3 runs 15 residues. V was cut by 3 bases and J by 0 bases, with 11 bases left in between. Germline V CDR1 and CDR2: PRHDT, FYEKMQ (reference sequence). The CDR3 DNA sequence: TGTGCCAGCAGCTTCGGGGGGCCGTACCAAGAGACCCAGTACTTC. Translated: CASSFGGPYQETQYF.

The chain has TRBV5-4 and TRBJ1-2, with D perhaps TRBD1 (5 bases). The CDR3 is 14 amino acids. V was shortened by 1 base and J by 6 bases, with 13 bases between the two germline ends. The V gene's germline CDR1 is SGHNT and CDR2 YYREEE (reference sequence). The CDR3 is CASSLMFSRDGYTF. CDR3 nucleotides: TGTGCCAGCAGCTTGATGTTTTCCAGGGATGGCTACACCTTC.

The V and J genes are TRBV5-1 and TRBJ1-5, with unresolved D. Trimming shortened V by 4 bases and J by 7 bases, and 18 bases separated the two germline ends. The CDR3 length is 15 residues. Per germline, CDR1 SGHRS and CDR2 YFSETQ. The CDR3 spells CASSPEGNRHQPQHF. CDR3 in DNA: TGCGCCAGCAGCCCGGAGGGCAACCGGCACCAGCCCCAGCATTTT. The full variable domain, rest sourced from reference TRBV5-1 and TRBJ1-5, is KAGVTQTPRYLIKTRGQQVTLSCSPISGHRSVSWYQQTPGQGLQFLFEYFSETQRNKGNFPGRFSGRQFSNSRSEMNVSTLELGDSALYLCASSPEGNRHQPQHFGDGTRLSIL.

The V and J genes are TRBV7-8 and TRBJ1-4; D possibly corresponds to TRBD1 (5 bases). CDR1 SGHVS and CDR2 FQNEAQ come from the germline V gene. This CDR3 region has 16 residues. Trimming shortened V by 3 bases and J by 7 bases, and 18 bases separated the two germline ends. The DNA of the CDR3 is TGTGCCAGCAGCTTTATTGAACAGTCCGGGGGTGAAAAACTGTTTTTT. Translated, it gives CASSFIEQSGGEKLFF.

The genes are TRBV5-1 and TRBJ1-1; possibly TRBD1 for D (6 bases). The CDR3 has 15 amino acids. CDR1 is SGHRS and CDR2 is YFSETQ in the germline V gene. Trimming removed 4 bases from V and 1 base from J, with 14 bases in between. The CDR3 DNA reads as TGCGCCAGCAGCCCGGGATCAGGGGAGAACACTGAAGCTTTCTTT. Translating it yields CASSPGSGENTEAFF. Full variable domain (rest looked up from reference TRBV5-1 and TRBJ1-1): KAGVTQTPRYLIKTRGQQVTLSCSPISGHRSVSWYQQTPGQGLQFLFEYFSETQRNKGNFPGRFSGRQFSNSRSEMNVSTLELGDSALYLCASSPGSGENTEAFFGQGTRLTVV.

The chain recombines TRBV2 with TRBJ2-3; TRBD2 might be the D (6 bases). Trimming shortened V by 8 bases and J by 3 bases, and 18 bases separated the two germline ends. The CDR3 is made up of 15 amino acids. Germline CDR1 is SNHLY and CDR2 is FYNNEI. CDR3 nucleotides: TGTGCCAGCCAGCCTCCTGCGGGGAGAACAGATACGCAGTATTTT. It encodes CASQPPAGRTDTQYF.

The chain couples TRBV13 to TRBJ2-2; 7 nucleotides align to TRBD1. V shed 5 bases, J shed 2 bases, and the junction held 5 bases outside the gene matches. The CDR3 consists of 15 residues. CDR1 is PRHDT, CDR2 FYEKMQ, per germline (reference sequence). The DNA for the CDR3 is TGTGCCAGCAGCCCACGACAGGGAAACACCGGGGAGCTGTTTTTT. Translating gives CASSPRQGNTGELFF.

V usage is TRBV27 and J usage is TRBJ1-2; 8 nucleotides align to TRBD1. Germline assignment: CDR1 MNHEY and CDR2 SMNVEV (reference sequence). V was pared by 1 base and J by 6 bases, with 7 bases of the junction left unmatched. The CDR3 runs to 15 residues. The CDR3 coding sequence is TGTGCCAGCAGTTTATGGGGCAGGGGGCCGGATGGCTACACCTTC. It specifies CASSLWGRGPDGYTF.

The CDR3 sequence is CASSIGAGATNTGELFF. For the CDR3, the DNA is TGTGCCAGTAGTATAGGGGCGGGGGCCACGAACACCGGGGAGCTGTTTTTT. This chain links TRBV19 with TRBJ2-2; TRBD2 might be the D (7 bases). Germline CDR1 reads LNHDA; CDR2 reads SQIVND (reference sequence). Deletions cut 1 base from V and 0 bases from J, with 12 bases between. This CDR3 is built from 17 residues.

The chain joins TRBV29-1 to TRBJ2-5; tentatively, D is TRBD2 (7 bases). The V gene lost 5 bases and the J gene lost 5 bases, with 18 bases spanning the gap. In germline, CDR1 is SQVTM, CDR2 ANQGSEA. The CDR3 is 14 amino acids. CDR3 sequence reads: CSVNLGGGGETQYF. CDR3 coding DNA: TGCAGCGTTAATTTGGGAGGGGGAGGCGAGACCCAGTACTTC.

The chain is built from TRBV7-8 and TRBJ2-5; possibly TRBD2 for D (6 bases). The DNA end is a closer match to TRBJ2-7, so the J assignment may be wrong. CDR3 length: 15 amino acids. Germline CDR1 SGHVS, CDR2 FQNEAQ. CDR3 region: CASSLIGGLSYEQYF. Here the CDR3 DNA reads TGTGCCAGCAGCCTGATTGGGGGGTTGTCCTACGAGCAGTACTTC.

The chain couples TRBV7-9 to TRBJ2-5; D is possibly TRBD1 (5 bases). The CDR3 is 14 residues long. The V gene's germline CDR1 is SEHNR and CDR2 FQNEAQ (reference sequence). V lost 1 base and J lost 2, with 8 bases in between. DNA of the CDR3: TGTGCCAGCAGCTTAGTGCAGGGACAAGAGACCCAGTACTTC. Its protein is CASSLVQGQETQYF.

This clone was seen just once. V and J are TRBV10-2 and TRBJ2-5; 9 bases are shared with TRBD2. Germline V gene data show CDR1 as WSHSY and CDR2 as SAAADI. The CDR3 loop spans 15 amino acids. V gave up 2 bases and J gave up 5 bases; unmatched junction bases: 6. The CDR3 loop reads CASSEGGGALETQYF. The CDR3 region has the DNA TGCGCCAGCAGTGAGGGCGGGGGGGCGTTGGAGACCCAGTACTTC.

The V call is TRBV6-5, the J call TRBJ1-1; possibly TRBD1 for D (5 bases). The CDR3 is 14 residues long. Germline CDR1 and CDR2: MNHEY and SVGAGI. V was clipped by 7 bases and J by 6 bases, with 18 bases between them. The CDR3 region has the DNA TGTGCCAGCACCCAACGGGACTCGGGGTCTGAAGCTTTCTTT. Its translation: CASTQRDSGSEAFF.

This clone appeared once. The rearrangement links TRBV7-9 to TRBJ2-5; D is unclear. Judging by the DNA end, TRBJ2-7 fits better; the J call may be wrong. Germline CDR1 is SEHNR and CDR2 is FQNEAQ (reference sequence). The length of the CDR3 is 11 residues. In DNA, the CDR3 is TGTGCCAGCAGCGAATCCTACGAGCAGTACTTC. Protein sequence: CASSESYEQYF.

This clone came up once. This chain joins TRBV30 and TRBJ2-7, with 9 bases lining up with TRBD2. The CDR3 has 13 amino acids. The V and J ends lost 4 bases and 1 base, in that order; junction bases with no gene match: 2. Germline-derived CDR1 and CDR2 are GTSNPN and SVGIG (reference sequence). The CDR3 region has the DNA TGTGCCTGGACTAGCGGGGAATCCTACGAGCAGTACTTC. Translated, it gives CAWTSGESYEQYF.

J is TRBJ1-1 and V is TRBV20-1; D is ambiguous. Germline lookup yields CDR1 DFQATT and CDR2 SNEGSKA (reference sequence). The CDR3 has 11 residues. CDR3 residues: CRILRGTEAFF. The CDR3 DNA reads as TGCAGAATACTACGCGGGACTGAAGCTTTCTTT.